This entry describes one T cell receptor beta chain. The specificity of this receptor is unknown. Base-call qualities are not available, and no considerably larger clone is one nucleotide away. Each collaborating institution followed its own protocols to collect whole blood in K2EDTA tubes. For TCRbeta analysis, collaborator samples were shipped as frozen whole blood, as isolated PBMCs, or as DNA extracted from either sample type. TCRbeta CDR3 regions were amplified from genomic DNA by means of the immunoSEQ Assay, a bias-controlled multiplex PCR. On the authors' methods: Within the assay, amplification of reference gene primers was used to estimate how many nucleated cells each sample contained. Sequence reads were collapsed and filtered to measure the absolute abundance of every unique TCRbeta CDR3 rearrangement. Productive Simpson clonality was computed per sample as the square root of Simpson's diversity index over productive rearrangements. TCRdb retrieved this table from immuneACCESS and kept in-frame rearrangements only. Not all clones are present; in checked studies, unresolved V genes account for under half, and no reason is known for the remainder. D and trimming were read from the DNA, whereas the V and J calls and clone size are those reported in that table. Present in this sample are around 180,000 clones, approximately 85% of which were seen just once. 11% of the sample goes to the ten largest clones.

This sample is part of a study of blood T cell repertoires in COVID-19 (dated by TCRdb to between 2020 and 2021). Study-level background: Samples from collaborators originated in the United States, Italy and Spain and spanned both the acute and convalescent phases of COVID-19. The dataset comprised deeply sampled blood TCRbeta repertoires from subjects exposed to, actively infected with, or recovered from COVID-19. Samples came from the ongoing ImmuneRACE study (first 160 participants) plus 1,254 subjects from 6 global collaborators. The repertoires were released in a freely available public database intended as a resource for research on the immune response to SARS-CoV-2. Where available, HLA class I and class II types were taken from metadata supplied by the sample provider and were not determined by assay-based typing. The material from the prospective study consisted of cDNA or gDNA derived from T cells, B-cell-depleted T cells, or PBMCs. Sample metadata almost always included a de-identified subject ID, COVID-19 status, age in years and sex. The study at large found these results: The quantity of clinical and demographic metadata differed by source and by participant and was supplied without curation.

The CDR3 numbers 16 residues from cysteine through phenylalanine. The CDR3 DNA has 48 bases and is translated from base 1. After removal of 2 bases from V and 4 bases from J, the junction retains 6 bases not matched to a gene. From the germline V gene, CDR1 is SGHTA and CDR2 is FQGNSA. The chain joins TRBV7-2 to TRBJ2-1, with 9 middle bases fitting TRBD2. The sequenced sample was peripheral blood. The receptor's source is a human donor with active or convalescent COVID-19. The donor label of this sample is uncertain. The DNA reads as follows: TGTGCCAGCAGCTTAAGGCTAGCGGGGTATTACAATGAGCAGTTCTTC. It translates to CASSLRLAGYYNEQFF.